The next 19 T cell receptor beta chains were all read from a single sample in a study of Ad26.COV2.S vaccination and SARS-CoV-2 variants. Sequencing was performed with immunoSEQ multiplex PCR; in TCRdb, only in-frame clones are kept and a portion is missing. Of about 280,000 clones listed, 87% are singletons. Regarding treatment: 15 to 20 received Ad26.COV2.S at low or high dose, single or two shots; 5 received placebo; per-sample allocation not given. Material that was analyzed had been drawn on day 63 after the first vaccine or placebo injection. Sequencing used peripheral blood, obtained in a trial of Ad26.COV2.S vaccine versus placebo. Receptors were obtained from a person aged 18-60 years who received the Ad26.COV2.S COVID-19 vaccine or a placebo.

V usage is TRBV5-4 and J usage is TRBJ2-3; no definite D call. This CDR3 has 14 residues. V lost 0 bases and J 6 bases, leaving 11 bases between the germline ends. Germline CDR1 reads SGHNT; CDR2 reads YYREEE (reference sequence). Written as DNA, the CDR3 is TGTGCCAGCAGCTTGGCGCTGGTGGGGGATACGCAGTATTTT. Residues: CASSLALVGDTQYF.

Written as DNA, the CDR3 is TGTGCCAGCAGCTTGGCCGTGCTAGCGGGGGGGCCTGTGGAGACCCAGTACTTC. This encodes CASSLAVLAGGPVETQYF. V gene TRBV5-4 combines with J gene TRBJ2-5, with 12 nucleotides matching TRBD2. Germline CDR1 and CDR2: SGHNT and YYREEE (reference sequence). After removal of 0 bases from V and 5 bases from J, the junction contained 11 bases not matched to a gene. CDR3 length: 18 amino acids.

The CDR3 DNA is TGCGCCAGCGCCAACAGGGAAGGTGGCTACACCTTC. This gives the protein CASANREGGYTF. The chain carries TRBV10-2 and TRBJ1-2; D may be TRBD1 (6 bases). CDR3 length: 12 residues. V was cut by 8 bases and J by 7 bases, with 14 bases left in between. The germline V gene encodes CDR1 WSHSY and CDR2 SAAADI.

The chain combines TRBV3-1 (or the pseudogene TRBV3-2) with TRBJ1-2, with 9 positions matching TRBD1. Trimming at V came to 7 bases and at J to 4 bases, leaving 10 bases not matched to a gene. The CDR3 loop spans 15 amino acids. In germline, CDR1 is LGHDT, CDR2 YNNKEL (reference sequence). The CDR3 protein is CASTPRDRDRYGYTF. DNA of the CDR3: TGTGCCAGCACCCCCCGGGACAGGGACCGCTATGGCTACACCTTC.

This rearrangement joins TRBV6-5 to TRBJ1-2, with unresolved D. There are 15 residues in the CDR3. The germline CDR1 and CDR2 sequences are MNHEY and SVGAGI. Between the trimmed V and J ends, which lost 6 bases and 3 bases, there was a span of 17 bases. The CDR3 spells CASRGRVETYYGYTF. CDR3 bases: TGTGCCAGCAGGGGCCGGGTGGAGACTTACTATGGCTACACCTTC.

As DNA, the CDR3 is TGTGCCTCCCCTATCGGGGTCGGTGGCTACACCTTC. Protein sequence: CASPIGVGGYTF. The J gene is TRBJ1-2, the V gene TRBV30; unclear D gene. Trimming shortened V by 7 bases and J by 7 bases, and 16 bases separated the two germline ends. This CDR3 has 12 amino acids. CDR1 and CDR2 from the germline V gene are GTSNPN and SVGIG (reference sequence).

V gene TRBV19 combines with J gene TRBJ1-2; unclear D gene. CDR3 length equals 11 residues. Germline CDR1 reads LNHDA; CDR2 reads SQIVND (reference sequence). V gave up 5 bases and J gave up 0 bases, with 1 base separating them. The DNA of the CDR3 is TGTGCCAGTAGTCCTAACTATGGCTACACCTTC. The encoded protein is CASSPNYGYTF.

The chain employs TRBV5-6 and TRBJ1-2, with 7 nucleotides matching TRBD1. The CDR3 loop spans 12 amino acids. After removal of 6 bases from V and 6 bases from J, the junction contained 5 bases not matched to a gene. CDR1 is SGHDT, CDR2 YYEEEE, per germline. CDR3 nucleotides: TGTGCCAGCATCCGACAGGGTAATGGCTACACCTTC. Translating it yields CASIRQGNGYTF.

The chain couples TRBV19 to TRBJ2-1; D call uncertain. Per germline, CDR1 LNHDA and CDR2 SQIVND (reference sequence). This CDR3 region has 14 residues. Trimming removed 6 bases from V and 4 bases from J, with 13 bases in between. CDR3 sequence (DNA): TGTGCCAGTAGGGAGACTTTGGGATACAATGAGCAGTTCTTC. It specifies CASRETLGYNEQFF.

CDR3 nucleotide sequence: TGTGCCAGCAGCCAAGGACGCCAGGGGAGGGGGTTTGAAGCTTTCTTT. It encodes CASSQGRQGRGFEAFF. The genes are TRBV3-1 (or the pseudogene TRBV3-2) and TRBJ1-1, with D perhaps TRBD1 (6 bases). CDR3 length equals 16 residues. V was shortened by 1 base and J by 7 bases, with 19 bases between the two germline ends. The V gene's germline CDR1 is LGHDT and CDR2 YNNKEL (reference sequence).

The chain uses TRBV6-1 and TRBJ2-1, with 7 positions matching TRBD1. The CDR3 totals 16 residues. Germline values: CDR1 MNHNS, CDR2 SASEGT. With 4 bases clipped from V and 7 bases from J, the junction kept 13 bases outside the gene matches. The CDR3 sequence: CASSGAPGRGPNEQFF. CDR3 DNA sequence: TGTGCCAGCAGTGGGGCCCCTGGTAGGGGGCCGAATGAGCAGTTCTTC.

The V call is TRBV19, the J call TRBJ1-3; possible D gene TRBD1, 5 bases. Germline CDR1 LNHDA, CDR2 SQIVND (reference sequence). The CDR3 runs 16 residues. With 3 bases removed from V and 0 bases from J, the gap between germline ends came to 12 bases. CDR3 sequence reads: CASSIQGAFSGNTIYF. DNA for the CDR3: TGTGCCAGTAGTATCCAGGGCGCATTCTCTGGAAACACCATATATTTT.

This clone has a handful of counts. This chain connects TRBV2 to TRBJ2-7, with D unresolved. Germline CDR1 and CDR2: SNHLY and FYNNEI. Trimming pared 5 bases from V and 1 base from J, leaving 9 bases between. This CDR3 is built from 13 residues. CDR3 residues: CASSPTPSYEQYF. For the CDR3, the DNA is TGTGCCAGCAGTCCGACCCCTTCCTACGAGCAGTACTTC.

This clone was detected only once. The rearrangement links TRBV3-1 (or the pseudogene TRBV3-2) to TRBJ2-7, with D perhaps assigned TRBD1 or TRBD2 (5 bases each). The V gene lost 4 bases and the J gene lost 6 bases, with 13 bases spanning the gap. The germline V gene has CDR1 LGHDT and CDR2 YNNKEL (reference sequence). The CDR3 length is 13 residues. The CDR3 loop is CASSPRGTGEQYF. In DNA, the CDR3 is TGTGCCAGCAGCCCCCGTGGGACCGGCGAGCAGTACTTC.

The chain has TRBV5-1 and TRBJ2-6; weak D call: TRBD2 (7 bases). Germline CDR1 SGHRS, CDR2 YFSETQ. The CDR3 contains 18 residues. The V end was cut by 4 bases, the J end by 0 bases, with 17 bases between. As DNA, the CDR3 is TGCGCCAGCAGCGCCCGACGGGGGGCGGGCTCTGGGGCCAACGTCCTGACTTTC. It yields the protein CASSARRGAGSGANVLTF.

This sequence joins TRBV3-1 (or the pseudogene TRBV3-2) and TRBJ1-1; D possibly corresponds to TRBD1 (5 bases). Germline V gene data show CDR1 as LGHDT and CDR2 as YNNKEL (reference sequence). CDR3 length: 15 amino acids. The V end was cut by 4 bases, the J end by 1 base, with 13 bases between. The CDR3: CASSRSGGRNTEAFF. Here the CDR3 DNA reads TGTGCCAGCAGCCGTTCGGGGGGAAGGAACACTGAAGCTTTCTTT.

The chain joins TRBV5-1 to TRBJ2-1; TRBD2 is a possible D gene (5 bases). V was trimmed by 4 bases and J by 4 bases, leaving 18 bases between them. Germline assignment: CDR1 SGHRS and CDR2 YFSETQ. This CDR3 comprises 16 residues. Written as DNA, the CDR3 is TGCGCCAGCAGCGGCGGGTCCGCCCCCGGATACAATGAGCAGTTCTTC. It specifies CASSGGSAPGYNEQFF. The whole variable domain, filled in from reference TRBV5-1 and TRBJ2-1, reads KAGVTQTPRYLIKTRGQQVTLSCSPISGHRSVSWYQQTPGQGLQFLFEYFSETQRNKGNFPGRFSGRQFSNSRSEMNVSTLELGDSALYLCASSGGSAPGYNEQFFGPGTRLTVL.

This sequence joins TRBV6-6 and TRBJ1-1; no definite D call. Trimming took 1 base from V and 1 from J, leaving 10 bases between them. In germline, CDR1 is MNHNY, CDR2 SVGAGI (reference sequence). The CDR3 consists of 15 residues. The CDR3 region has the DNA TGTGCCAGCAGTTACTGGGAACAGAAGAACACTGAAGCTTTCTTT. Protein: CASSYWEQKNTEAFF.

V usage is TRBV21-1 and J usage is TRBJ2-2; the tabulated D call, TRBD2, remains unverified against the DNA. TRBV21-1 counts as a pseudogene. The CDR3 consists of 19 residues. The CDR3 spells CASSKGRFGLAKGTGELFF. The CDR3 DNA follows: TGTGCCAGCAGCAAAGGGAGGTTTGGACTAGCGAAGGGTACCGGGGAGCTGTTTTTT.